Below are 10 T cell receptor beta chains sequenced from a single sample in a study of CD8 T cells in ankylosing spondylitis. Overall study results and limits: For ankylosing spondylitis blood, a TCR beta motif of seven to nine highly homologous variants appeared characteristic.

For these TCRs, the target antigens are not known. TCRdb re-called the 5' RACE reads through MiXCR, storing one row per CDR3 protein. The table includes over 700,000 distinct CDR3 sequences, roughly 19% detected once. The sequenced sample was blood, either unsorted or a sorted T cell fraction (not recorded which). These receptor sequences come from a male donor with ankylosing spondylitis.

Here the CDR3 reads CASSQVGLISYEQYF. CDR3 nucleotide sequence: TGCGCCAGCAGCCAAGTCGGTCTGATCTCCTACGAGCAGTACTTC. The J gene is TRBJ2-7, the V gene TRBV4-1; no clear D gene. The V and J ends lost 1 base and 0 bases respectively, with 10 bases between them. The CDR3 has 15 residues. The germline V gene has CDR1 MGHRA and CDR2 YSYEKL.

The V gene is TRBV6-5, the J gene TRBJ1-1; D is undetermined. Between the trimmed V and J ends, which lost 0 bases and 0 bases, there was a span of 5 bases. Germline-derived CDR1 and CDR2 are MNHEY and SVGAGI. The CDR3 loop spans 14 amino acids. The chain's CDR3 is CASSYSMVNTEAFF. CDR3 DNA sequence: TGTGCCAGCAGTTACTCGATGGTGAACACTGAAGCTTTCTTT.

This clonotype was counted a few times. The chain is built from TRBV5-6 and TRBJ2-7; possibly TRBD1 for D (6 bases). The V end lost 6 bases, the J end lost 5 bases, and 15 bases lay between the germline ends. The CDR3 loop spans 13 amino acids. Germline assignment: CDR1 SGHDT and CDR2 YYEEEE. The CDR3 is CASTDRPGDEQYF. The CDR3 nucleotides read TGTGCCAGCACCGACAGGCCCGGGGACGAGCAGTACTTC.

The sample holds a few counts of this clonotype. This chain connects TRBV4-2 to TRBJ2-7; the D gene is possibly TRBD2 (5 bases). Per germline, CDR1 LGHNA and CDR2 YNFKEQ. This CDR3 has 15 residues. V was pared by 3 bases and J by 2 bases, with 14 bases between. The CDR3 is CASSQYTGVTYEQYF. Here the CDR3 DNA reads TGTGCCAGCAGCCAGTATACCGGGGTAACCTACGAGCAGTACTTC.

This clonotype was found a few times. The chain has TRBV10-3 and TRBJ1-3, with 7 bases that match TRBD1. Per germline, CDR1 ENHRY and CDR2 SYGVKD. The V segment lost 3 bases and the J segment 0 bases; nucleotides outside the gene matches: 5. The CDR3 is made up of 16 amino acids. CDR3 nucleotides: TGTGCCATCAGTGATAAGGGACAGCTCTCTGGAAACACCATATATTTT. Its translation is CAISDKGQLSGNTIYF.

The rearrangement links TRBV11-2 to TRBJ2-3, with 8 bases fitting TRBD2. This CDR3 contains 17 residues. Unmatched junction bases numbered 13, after V lost 5 bases and J lost 3 bases. The germline CDR1 and CDR2 sequences are SGHAT and FQNNGV. The CDR3 reads CASSGEGLGVKTDTQYF. The CDR3 region has the DNA TGTGCCAGCAGCGGGGAGGGACTAGGGGTTAAGACAGATACGCAGTATTTT. Full variable domain (remainder filled in from reference TRBV11-2 and TRBJ2-3): EAGVAQSPRYKIIEKRQSVAFWCNPISGHATLYWYQQILGQGPKLLIQFQNNGVVDDSQLPKDRFSAERLKGVDSTLKIQPAKLEDSAVYLCASSGEGLGVKTDTQYFGPGTRLTVL.

This clonotype has a handful of counts. One junction end does not reproduce the germline sequence, and a read error may be involved. The rearrangement links TRBV18 to TRBJ1-2; 9 nucleotides align to TRBD1. This CDR3 has 15 amino acids. CDR1 and CDR2 from the germline V gene are KGHSH and LQKENI. CDR3 loop: CASSLQGAANDGYTF. DNA for the CDR3: TGTGCCAGCTCACTACAGGGGGCAGCTAACGATGGCTACACCTTC.

The V and J genes are TRBV12-3 or TRBV12-4 and TRBJ1-1, with D perhaps TRBD1 (6 bases). This CDR3 region has 15 residues. V dropped 6 bases and J dropped 5 bases, with 19 bases sitting between them. In DNA, the CDR3 is TGTGCCAGCAGCGAAAACTCGGGGGCTTGGACTGAAGCTTTCTTT. Encoded protein: CASSENSGAWTEAFF.

The J gene is TRBJ1-5, the V gene TRBV13; weak D call: TRBD1 (5 bases). The CDR3 spans 17 residues. The V end was cut by 4 bases, the J end by 4 bases, with 20 bases between. CDR1 and CDR2 from the germline V gene are PRHDT and FYEKMQ (reference sequence). In DNA, the CDR3 is TGTGCCAGCAGCTCCAACCGTGGGAGGGGTGGAAATCAGCCCCAGCATTTT. This encodes CASSSNRGRGGNQPQHF.

This clonotype was detected a few times. The chain combines TRBV6-5 with TRBJ1-2; D remains ambiguous. The CDR3 extends over 14 amino acids. V lost 2 bases and J 4 bases, leaving 11 bases between the germline ends. Germline CDR1 and CDR2: MNHEY and SVGAGI. The CDR3: CASSYTDGSYGYTF. CDR3 in DNA: TGTGCCAGCAGTTACACCGACGGGAGCTATGGCTACACCTTC.